This section outlines one T cell receptor (beta chain) sequence together with its context. The target antigen is unknown. Data came from immunoSEQ multiplex PCR; TCRdb stores just in-frame clones and leaves some out. This sample has thousands of clones, with around 97% found just once. This sample stems from a study of naive CD8 T cells in extremely preterm neonates. General study findings and limits: Relative to older groups, preterm infants had shorter, less trimmed CDR3s with fewer N additions.

V shed 2 bases, J shed 5 bases, and the junction held 11 bases outside the gene matches. CDR1 and CDR2 from the germline V gene are MNHEY and SVGAGI. CDR3 length: 16 residues. This TCR derives from a human donor in good health. V gene TRBV6-5 combines with J gene TRBJ2-7; 8 bases line up with TRBD2. Sequencing was carried out using naive CD8+ T cells from blood. The CDR3 is CASSYVSWGGRNEQYF. The CDR3 bases are TGTGCCAGCAGTTACGTTTCGTGGGGCGGGAGGAACGAGCAGTACTTC.